The 26 T cell receptor beta chains in this list originate from one sample, sequenced in a study of blood T cell repertoires in COVID-19. Using immunoSEQ multiplex PCR, the repertoire was profiled, and TCRdb retains in-frame clones only, with some absent. Among just over 250,000 clones listed, roughly 86% were seen once. Sequencing used peripheral blood. These receptor sequences come from a man in his forties or fifties who had recovered from COVID-19.

The rearrangement links TRBV9 to TRBJ2-1, with TRBD2 as a possible D gene (6 bases). CDR1 and CDR2 from the germline V gene are SGDLS and YYNGEE. V lost 3 bases, J lost 5 bases, and 9 bases lay in between. The CDR3 has 13 residues. Here the CDR3 DNA reads TGTGCCAGCAGCGCGGAGGGTCACAATGAGCAGTTCTTC. This sequence encodes CASSAEGHNEQFF.

The CDR3 protein is CASSLVASAAWGYTF. CDR3 DNA sequence: TGTGCCAGCAGCTTAGTAGCCTCAGCTGCGTGGGGCTACACCTTC. J is TRBJ1-2 and V is TRBV11-2; D is ambiguous. Germline V gene lookup returns CDR1 SGHAT and CDR2 FQNNGV. Trimming removed 1 base from V and 8 bases from J, with 17 bases in between. The CDR3 contains 15 residues.

This chain uses TRBV7-2 with TRBJ2-2, with D possibly matching TRBD2 (6 bases). The V gene lost 3 bases and the J gene lost 1 base, with 9 bases spanning the gap. The V gene's germline CDR1 is SGHTA and CDR2 FQGNSA. The CDR3 sequence is 15 residues long. The DNA of the CDR3 is TGTGCCAGCAGCTTGCAGCGGGTGAACACCGGGGAGCTGTTTTTT. This codes for CASSLQRVNTGELFF.

This chain uses TRBV19 with TRBJ1-6; TRBD1 aligns across 7 bases. J gave up 7 bases and V 10 bases, and 7 bases lay outside the gene matches. Germline V CDR1 and CDR2: LNHDA, SQIVND (reference sequence). CDR3 size: 13 residues. The CDR3 reads CATSGQRNSPLHF. DNA for the CDR3: TGTGCCACCTCGGGACAGAGAAATTCACCCCTCCACTTT. The full variable domain, completed using reference TRBV19 and TRBJ1-6, is DGGITQSPKYLFRKEGQNVTLSCEQNLNHDAMYWYRQDPGQGLRLIYYSQIVNDFQKGDIAEGYSVSREKKESFPLTVTSAQKNPTAFYLCATSGQRNSPLHFGNGTRLTVT.

For the CDR3, the DNA is TGCGCCAGCAGCTTGCGCCCTAGCCCCCAAGAGACCCAGTACTTC. It yields the protein CASSLRPSPQETQYF. The V gene is TRBV5-1, the J gene TRBJ2-5; a weak D match, TRBD2 (5 bases). The CDR3 has 15 amino acids. V was shortened by 1 base and J by 1 base, with 11 bases between the two germline ends. The germline CDR1 and CDR2 sequences are SGHRS and YFSETQ.

This clone has more than one count but fewer than ten. The chain has TRBV30 and TRBJ2-3; D gene uncertain. V was clipped by 3 bases and J by 6 bases, with 10 bases between them. This CDR3 comprises 12 residues. Germline V gene sequence: CDR1 GTSNPN, CDR2 SVGIG (reference sequence). DNA of the CDR3: TGTGCCTGGAGAGAGAGTTCGGATACGCAGTATTTT. Translation: CAWRESSDTQYF.

This clone showed up just a few times. V gene TRBV7-2 combines with J gene TRBJ1-6; weak D call: TRBD1 (6 bases). Germline loops: CDR1 SGHTA, CDR2 FQGNSA. Trimming shortened V by 5 bases and J by 4 bases, and 9 bases separated the two germline ends. The CDR3 loop spans 14 amino acids. DNA for the CDR3: TGTGCCAGCAGCCAGGGGCCGTATAATTCACCCCTCCACTTT. Translated, it gives CASSQGPYNSPLHF.

V and J are TRBV7-9 and TRBJ2-3; no definite D call. Trimming pared 1 base from V and 6 bases from J, leaving 11 bases between. CDR1 is SEHNR and CDR2 is FQNEAQ in the germline V gene (reference sequence). The CDR3 has 14 amino acids. CDR3 sequence (DNA): TGTGCCAGCAGCTTAGATCTCCCCCCGGATACGCAGTATTTT. Residues: CASSLDLPPDTQYF.

The chain recombines TRBV6-4 with TRBJ2-2; 10 nucleotides line up with TRBD2. CDR3 length: 14 amino acids. J gave up 3 bases and V 7 bases, and 2 bases lay outside the gene matches. Looked up from germline, CDR1 is MRHNA and CDR2 is SNTAGT. The DNA for the CDR3 is TGTGCCAGCAAGACTAGCGGGCACACCGGGGAGCTGTTTTTT. Translation gives CASKTSGHTGELFF.

The chain combines TRBV7-9 with TRBJ1-2; D is undetermined. Germline V lookup: CDR1 SEHNR, CDR2 FQNEAQ (reference sequence). CDR3 length equals 15 residues. The V gene lost 5 bases and the J gene lost 4 bases, with 17 bases spanning the gap. The CDR3 spells CASSPVGGPGYGYTF. The CDR3 DNA reads TGTGCCAGCAGCCCCGTGGGTGGCCCAGGCTATGGCTACACCTTC.

The chain combines TRBV20-1 with TRBJ1-2; no clear D gene. Germline V gene lookup returns CDR1 DFQATT and CDR2 SNEGSKA (reference sequence). The V end lost 3 bases, the J end lost 8 bases, and 19 bases lay between the germline ends. The CDR3 contains 14 residues. Here the CDR3 DNA reads TGCAGTGCTAGTTACTCACTTACGCAGGAAGGCTACACCTTC. Protein sequence: CSASYSLTQEGYTF.

The chain recombines TRBV27 with TRBJ2-1, with 8 bases identical to TRBD2. The germline V gene has CDR1 MNHEY and CDR2 SMNVEV (reference sequence). V gave up 5 bases and J gave up 8 bases; unmatched junction bases: 11. The CDR3 is 15 residues long. For the CDR3, the DNA is TGTGCCAGCAGTCTTCAGCGGGGGCGGCTCGATGAGCAGTTCTTC. It yields the protein CASSLQRGRLDEQFF.

The chain uses TRBV7-9 and TRBJ1-5; TRBD1 might be the D (5 bases). Deletions cut 3 bases from V and 7 bases from J, with 7 bases between. Germline CDR1 SEHNR, CDR2 FQNEAQ (reference sequence). The CDR3 is made up of 12 amino acids. In nucleotides, the CDR3 is TGTGCCAGCAGCTTCAGGGAACAGCCCCAGCATTTT. Translation gives CASSFREQPQHF.

The CDR3: CASSKEGQGRLEQYF. CDR3 nucleotides: TGTGCCAGCAGCAAGGAGGGACAGGGACGTCTCGAGCAGTACTTC. The rearrangement uses TRBV9 and TRBJ2-7; 9 bases match TRBD1. V trimming: 4 bases; J trimming: 6 bases; junction bases outside the gene matches: 11. CDR3 length equals 15 residues. The germline CDR1 and CDR2 sequences are SGDLS and YYNGEE.

The J gene is TRBJ1-2, the V gene TRBV6-2 or TRBV6-3, with a tentative D call TRBD1 (5 bases). The V end lost 6 bases, the J end lost 4 bases, and 12 bases lay between the germline ends. CDR3 length: 13 amino acids. Germline CDR1 and CDR2: MNHEY and SVGEGT. In DNA, the CDR3 is TGTGCCAGCAGCAACGACAGATTCTATGGCTACACCTTC. Residues: CASSNDRFYGYTF.

This chain uses TRBV2 with TRBJ2-3; D gene uncertain. The CDR3 covers 13 residues. Germline V CDR1 and CDR2: SNHLY, FYNNEI. The V end was cut by 7 bases, the J end by 4 bases, with 12 bases between. In DNA, the CDR3 is TGTGCCAGCAACTTCAACCCACCAGATACGCAGTATTTT. It translates to CASNFNPPDTQYF.

CDR3 region: CATSRDLGGRETQYF. The CDR3 nucleotides are TGTGCCACCAGCAGAGATCTTGGCGGGAGGGAGACCCAGTACTTC. The chain employs TRBV15 and TRBJ2-5, with 8 bases aligning to TRBD2. Germline assignment: CDR1 LNHNV and CDR2 YYDKDF (reference sequence). Trimming removed 0 bases from V and 5 bases from J; junction bases left unmatched: 5. This CDR3 contains 15 residues.

In its sample, this clone was seen a few times. The chain recombines TRBV9 with TRBJ1-2; D may be TRBD1 (6 bases). The CDR3 consists of 14 residues. V lost 4 bases, J lost 8 bases, and 18 bases lay in between. Germline CDR1 reads SGDLS; CDR2 reads YYNGEE. The CDR3 loop reads CASSQGQSLWGYTF. CDR3 DNA sequence: TGTGCCAGCAGCCAGGGGCAGTCCCTATGGGGCTACACCTTC.

The rearrangement joins TRBV14 to TRBJ2-7; the D gene is possibly TRBD1 (5 bases). The CDR3 runs to 15 residues. Trimming removed 4 bases from V and 5 bases from J, with 18 bases in between. From germline, CDR1 is SGHDN and CDR2 FVKESK. The CDR3 region is CASSPAGARQHEQYF. The DNA of the CDR3 is TGTGCCAGCAGCCCCGCTGGGGCCCGGCAGCACGAGCAGTACTTC.

The sample holds one count of this clone. The sample has other DNA sequences that encode this CDR3 too. In DNA form, the CDR3 reads TGTGCCAGCAGCCCGCAGGGGGCGGGTAATGAAAAACTGTTTTTT. It translates to CASSPQGAGNEKLFF. The chain couples TRBV7-2 to TRBJ1-4; 8 bases align to TRBD1. The CDR3 runs to 15 residues. J was trimmed by 4 bases and V by 5 bases; bases with no gene match: 6. Germline V gene data show CDR1 as SGHTA and CDR2 as FQGNSA. Full variable domain (missing parts from reference TRBV7-2 and TRBJ1-4): GAGVSQSPSNKVTEKGKDVELRCDPISGHTALYWYRQSLGQGLEFLIYFQGNSAPDKSGLPSDRFSAERTGGSVSTLTIQRTQQEDSAVYLCASSPQGAGNEKLFFGSGTQLSVL.

Written as DNA, the CDR3 is TGTGCCAGCAGAGAAGCGCGCGTGAACACTGAAGCTTTCTTT. Amino acids: CASREARVNTEAFF. The chain carries TRBV27 and TRBJ1-1; D gene unclear. The germline V and J ends were trimmed by 6 bases and 0 bases, with 11 bases remaining between them. This CDR3 comprises 14 residues. Germline loops: CDR1 MNHEY, CDR2 SMNVEV (reference sequence).

The chain uses TRBV29-1 and TRBJ1-1, with 7 bases that match TRBD1. V shed 7 bases and J 0 bases; nucleotides not matched to a gene: 8. Germline V gene data show CDR1 as SQVTM and CDR2 as ANQGSEA. The CDR3 is 14 amino acids. The CDR3 protein is CSAKTGTVNTEAFF. The CDR3 DNA follows: TGCAGCGCCAAAACCGGGACAGTGAACACTGAAGCTTTCTTT.

The rearrangement links TRBV7-2 to TRBJ1-2, with D hard to call. Germline V gene data show CDR1 as SGHTA and CDR2 as FQGNSA. There are 17 residues in the CDR3. V lost 3 bases, J lost 4 bases, and 21 bases lay in between. The CDR3 region is CASSLGFRFGRPYGYTF. The DNA for the CDR3 is TGTGCCAGCAGCTTGGGGTTTAGATTCGGGAGGCCCTATGGCTACACCTTC.

The rearrangement joins TRBV12-3 or TRBV12-4 to TRBJ2-5; D ambiguous. Trimming took 5 bases from V and 4 from J, leaving 8 bases between them. The CDR3 runs 12 residues. The CDR3, as DNA: TGTGCCAGCAGTGGTCGAGTAGAGACCCAGTACTTC. It specifies CASSGRVETQYF.

The chain combines TRBV7-9 with TRBJ2-3; TRBD1 aligns across 7 bases. The CDR3 loop spans 15 amino acids. V dropped 4 bases and J dropped 3; count of bases not matched to a gene: 7. Germline V gene data show CDR1 as SEHNR and CDR2 as FQNEAQ (reference sequence). In DNA form, the CDR3 reads TGTGCCAGCAGCTACCAGGGGGTCGGTACAGATACGCAGTATTTT. It is translated as CASSYQGVGTDTQYF.

The V call is TRBV5-1, the J call TRBJ2-1; D perhaps matches TRBD2 (5 bases). There are 15 residues in the CDR3. Germline assignment: CDR1 SGHRS and CDR2 YFSETQ. V gave up 2 bases and J gave up 0 bases, with 9 bases separating them. Written as DNA, the CDR3 is TGCGCCAGCAGCTTTGAGGGCTTCTCCTACAATGAGCAGTTCTTC. Translated, it gives CASSFEGFSYNEQFF.